Listed here is a single T cell receptor beta chain. Its antigen is not known. This sample was included in a study of cytomegalovirus exposure and HLA in healthy donors. Study information: Researchers previously reported finding 100 million or so unique TCR beta sequences from around 200 million T cells. Findings of the study overall: Later work associated roughly 15,000 TCR beta sequences with HLA alleles at 0.05 false discovery rate. Sequencing depth roughly uniform across donors was assumed in presence/absence analyses.

A multiplex PCR was run with 60 Vbeta primers and 13 Jbeta primers. The method was immunoSEQ multiplex PCR; TCRdb's version includes in-frame clones alone and lacks a portion of them. The sample lists some 200,000 clones; 75% to 80% were seen once. Every donor was a healthy person donating bone marrow. This CDR3 comprises 13 residues. Germline CDR1 SEHNR, CDR2 FQNEAQ (reference sequence). The sequenced sample consisted of PBMCs. The receptor comes from a female donor in good health and CMV-seronegative. This sequence joins TRBV7-9 and TRBJ1-1, with 7 bases that match TRBD1. CDR3 DNA sequence: TGTGACAAATACAGGGGCCCGAACACTGAAGCTTTCTTT. Protein: CDKYRGPNTEAFF.